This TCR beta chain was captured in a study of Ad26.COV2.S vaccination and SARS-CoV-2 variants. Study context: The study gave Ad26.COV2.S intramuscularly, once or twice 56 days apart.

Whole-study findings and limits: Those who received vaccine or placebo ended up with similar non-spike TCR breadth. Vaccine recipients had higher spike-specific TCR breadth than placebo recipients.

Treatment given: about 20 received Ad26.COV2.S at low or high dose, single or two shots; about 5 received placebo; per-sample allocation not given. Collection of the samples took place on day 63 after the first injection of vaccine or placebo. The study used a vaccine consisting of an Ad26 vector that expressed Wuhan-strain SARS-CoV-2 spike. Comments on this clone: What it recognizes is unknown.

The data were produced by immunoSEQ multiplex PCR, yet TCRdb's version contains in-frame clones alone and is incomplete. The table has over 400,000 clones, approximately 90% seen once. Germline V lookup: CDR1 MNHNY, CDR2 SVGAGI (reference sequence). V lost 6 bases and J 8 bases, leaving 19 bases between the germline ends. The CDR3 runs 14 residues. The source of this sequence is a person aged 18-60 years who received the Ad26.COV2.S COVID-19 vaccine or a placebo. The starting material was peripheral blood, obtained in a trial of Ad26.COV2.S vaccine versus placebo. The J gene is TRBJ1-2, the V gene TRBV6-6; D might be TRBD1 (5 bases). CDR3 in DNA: TGTGCCAGCAGCAAAGGGACGACACCAATCGGCTACACCTTC. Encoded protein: CASSKGTTPIGYTF.